This T cell receptor (beta chain) was captured in a study of a mutant IDH1 vaccine in newly diagnosed glioma. Time point noted: baseline, week 1 (first vaccination visit). Regarding treatment: pre-vaccination baseline after standard-of-care therapy. Clones were sequenced by immunoSEQ multiplex PCR, and TCRdb holds only the in-frame ones, with some missing. This table has about 88,000 clones, more than 65% appearing once. Germline lookup yields CDR1 SGHTA and CDR2 FQGNSA. This CDR3 has 15 residues. The V and J ends lost 5 bases and 7 bases, in that order; junction bases with no gene match: 7. The sequences come from PBMCs, collected from a glioma patient treated with radiotherapy, temozolomide or both. The TCR comes from a man aged 35 to 55 with glioma. Some clones in this sample may be carry-over from other donors' samples. The chain recombines TRBV7-2 with TRBJ2-2; the match to TRBD2 covers 10 bases. This CDR3 reads CASSHKRGGHGELFF. DNA of the CDR3: TGTGCCAGCAGCCACAAGCGGGGGGGCCACGGGGAGCTGTTTTTT.